This TCR beta chain was sequenced during a study of T cells after yellow fever vaccination. This clonotype was observed a handful of times. Germline lookup yields CDR1 SGHDN and CDR2 FVKESK. V lost 4 bases to trimming and J lost 4 bases, with 16 bases between them. The CDR3 extends over 16 amino acids. TCRdb itself ran the 5' RACE reads through MiXCR, one entry per CDR3 protein. Here the sample spans roughly 500,000 distinct CDR3 sequences, about 19% being singletons. The sequencing used PBMCs, collected 15 days after the yellow fever booster vaccination. The chain links TRBV14 to TRBJ2-2, with D possibly being TRBD1 or TRBD2 (7 bases each). This receptor was obtained from a man aged 25-45 years who received the YFV17D yellow fever vaccine. The CDR3 nucleotides are TGTGCCAGCAGCCGAGCGGGGACAGTAGGCACCGGGGAGCTGTTTTTT. This sequence encodes CASSRAGTVGTGELFF.